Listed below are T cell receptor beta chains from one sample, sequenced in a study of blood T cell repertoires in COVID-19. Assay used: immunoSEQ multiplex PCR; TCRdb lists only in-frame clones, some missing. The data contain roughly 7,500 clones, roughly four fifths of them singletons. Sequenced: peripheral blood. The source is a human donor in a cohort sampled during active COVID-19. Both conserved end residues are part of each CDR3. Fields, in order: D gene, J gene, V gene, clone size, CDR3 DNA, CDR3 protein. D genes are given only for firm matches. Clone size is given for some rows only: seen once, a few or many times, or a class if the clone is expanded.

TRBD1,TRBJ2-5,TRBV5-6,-,TGTGCCAGCAGCCCTGGGGACAGGGTAGGGGAGACCCAGTACTTC,CASSPGDRVGETQYF
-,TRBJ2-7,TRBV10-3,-,TGTGCCATCAGTGAGTCAGCACGGGAGTACGAGCAGTACTTC,CAISESAREYEQYF
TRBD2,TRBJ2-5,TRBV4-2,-,TGTGCCAGCAGCCAGGGACTAGGCCTGAAAGAGACCCAGTACTTC,CASSQGLGLKETQYF
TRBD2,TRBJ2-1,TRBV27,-,TGTGCCAGCCGAAAGGCGCGGGAGGGGAGTGAGCAGTTCTTC,CASRKAREGSEQFF
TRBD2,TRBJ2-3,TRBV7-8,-,TGTGCCAGCAGCCCACAGACTAGCGGGAGCACAGATACGCAGTATTTT,CASSPQTSGSTDTQYF
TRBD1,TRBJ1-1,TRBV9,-,TGTGCCAGCAGCGTTCGGACAGGGGATGTAGCTTTCTTT,CASSVRTGDVAFF
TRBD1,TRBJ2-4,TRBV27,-,TGTGCCAGCAGTTTATCCCCTCGGACAGGGCCAAACATTCAGTACTTC,CASSLSPRTGPNIQYF
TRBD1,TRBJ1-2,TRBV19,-,TGTGCCACACACCCACAGGGGGACTATGGCTACACCTTC,CATHPQGDYGYTF
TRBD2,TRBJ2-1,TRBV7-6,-,TGTGCCAGCAGCTTAGAGGAGAAGCGGGGCCTTAGTTACAATGAGCAGTTCTTC,CASSLEEKRGLSYNEQFF
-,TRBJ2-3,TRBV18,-,TGTGCCAGCTCACCAGGCCAGGGCACAGATACGCAGTATTTT,CASSPGQGTDTQYF
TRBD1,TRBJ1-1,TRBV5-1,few,TGCGCCAGCAGCTTGGCCCAGGGGGCCGTTACTGAAGCTTTCTTT,CASSLAQGAVTEAFF
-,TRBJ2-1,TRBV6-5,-,TGTGCCAGCCTGCAATCTCCGAGCTCCTACAATGAGCAGTTCTTC,CASLQSPSSYNEQFF
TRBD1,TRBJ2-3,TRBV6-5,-,TGTGCCAGCAGGTCCACAGGGGCCGGCACAGATACGCAGTATTTT,CASRSTGAGTDTQYF
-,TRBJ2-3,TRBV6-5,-,TGTGCCAGCAGTCTTCAACAGGCAGATACGCAGTATTTT,CASSLQQADTQYF
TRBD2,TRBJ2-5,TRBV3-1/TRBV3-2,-,TGTGCCAGCAGCCAAGGGAAGGGGAGCGGGGGGGCCGTTGAGACCCAGTACTTC,CASSQGKGSGGAVETQYF
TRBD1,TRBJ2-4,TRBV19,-,TGTGCCAGTAGTTCTTCCCCCTTAGGGACAGTGAGGTACTTC,CASSSSPLGTVRYF
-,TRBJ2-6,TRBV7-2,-,TGTGCCAGCAGCTCGAGCGGAGGCACTGGGGCCAACGTCCTGACTTTC,CASSSSGGTGANVLTF
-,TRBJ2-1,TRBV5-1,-,TGCGCCAGCAGCTTGGGGCGGGGTCACTACAATGAGCAGTTCTTC,CASSLGRGHYNEQFF
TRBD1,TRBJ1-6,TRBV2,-,TGTGCCAGCAGAAGAGGGGGCGCCGGTAATTCACCCCTCCACTTT,CASRRGGAGNSPLHF
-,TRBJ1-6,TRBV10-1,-,TGCGCCAGCAGCCGGGACATGGGTACTTCACCCCTCCACTTT,CASSRDMGTSPLHF
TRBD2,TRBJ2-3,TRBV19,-,TGTGCCAGTAGTACCCGGACTAGCGAGACAGATACGCAGTATTTT,CASSTRTSETDTQYF
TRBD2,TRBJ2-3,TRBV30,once,TGTGCCTGGAGTTCCGGGAGGGACACAGATACGCAGTATTTT,CAWSSGRDTDTQYF
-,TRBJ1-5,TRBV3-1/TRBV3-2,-,TGTGCCAGCAGCCAAGGTCAGGTGAGCAATCAGCCCCAGCATTTT,CASSQGQVSNQPQHF
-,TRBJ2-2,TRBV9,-,TGTGCCAGCAGCGTAGAGGCAGGGACGAACACCGGGGAGCTGTTTTTT,CASSVEAGTNTGELFF
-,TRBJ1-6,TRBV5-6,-,TGTGCCAGCAGCTTGGCAGGAAATAATTCACCCCTCCACTTT,CASSLAGNNSPLHF
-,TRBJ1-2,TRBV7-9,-,TGTGCCAGCAGCGTAGCCGGCAGGGGTTCTGGCTACACCTTC,CASSVAGRGSGYTF
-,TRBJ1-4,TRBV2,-,TGTGCCACCCTTAGGGGAATCCAGGGAGGAAAACTGTTTTTT,CATLRGIQGGKLFF
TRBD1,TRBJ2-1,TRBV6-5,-,TGTGCCAGCAGTTACCAAGAGACAGGGCAGCAGTTCTTC,CASSYQETGQQFF
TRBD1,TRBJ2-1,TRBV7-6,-,TGTGCCAGCAGCTCGACCGGGACAGGGGGCAATGAGCAGTTCTTC,CASSSTGTGGNEQFF
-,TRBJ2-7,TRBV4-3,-,TGCGCCAGCAGCCAAGTGGTGGGAGCTGGATACGAGCAGTACTTC,CASSQVVGAGYEQYF
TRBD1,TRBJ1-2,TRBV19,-,TGTGCCAGCACGACAGGGGGGGATGGCTACACCTTC,CASTTGGDGYTF
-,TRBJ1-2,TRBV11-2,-,TGTGCCAGCAGCTTAGTCACTAACTATGGCTACACCTTC,CASSLVTNYGYTF
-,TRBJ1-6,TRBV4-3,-,TGCGCCAGCAGCCAAGATGCAAACCCTATGTGGTCACCCCTCCACTTT,CASSQDANPMWSPLHF
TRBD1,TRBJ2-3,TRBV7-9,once,TGTGCCAGCAGCTTATACGGGACAGGACCTTTCTTGGATACGCAGTATTTT,CASSLYGTGPFLDTQYF
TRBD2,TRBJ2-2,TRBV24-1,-,TGTGCCACCAGTGACCCATTCGACAGAGGACTAGCGGGACTGGGGACCGGGGAGCTGTTTTTT,CATSDPFDRGLAGLGTGELFF
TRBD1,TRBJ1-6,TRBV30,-,TGTGCCTGCCGACCGGGACAGGGGGCCTCACCCCTCCACTTT,CACRPGQGASPLHF
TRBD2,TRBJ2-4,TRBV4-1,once,TGCGCCAGCAGCCAACGTAGCCCTCTAGCGGAGGGAGCCAAAAACATTCAGTACTTC,CASSQRSPLAEGAKNIQYF
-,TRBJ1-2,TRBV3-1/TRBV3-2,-,TGTGCCAGCAGCCAATATTCCCTCTATGGCTACACCTTC,CASSQYSLYGYTF
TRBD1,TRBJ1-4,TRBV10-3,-,TGTGCCATCAGTGAACGACAGGGGGGTGAAAAACTGTTTTTT,CAISERQGGEKLFF
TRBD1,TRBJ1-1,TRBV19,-,TGTGCCAGTAGTGAGGACAGGCTGAACACTGAAGCTTTCTTT,CASSEDRLNTEAFF
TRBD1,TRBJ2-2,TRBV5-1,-,TGCGCCAGCAGCTTGCACCAGGGGGCCAGGACCGGGGAGCTGTTTTTT,CASSLHQGARTGELFF
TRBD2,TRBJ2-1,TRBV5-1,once,TGCGCCAGCAGCCCGGGACTAGCGGGCCCCATCTCCTACAATGAGCAGTTCTTC,CASSPGLAGPISYNEQFF
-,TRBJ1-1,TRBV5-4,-,TGTGCCAGCAGCTTGGGGGGGCCCACTGAAGCTTTCTTT,CASSLGGPTEAFF
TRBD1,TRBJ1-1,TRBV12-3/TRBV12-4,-,TGTGCCGGCTCGAAGGGGGCGAACACTGAAGCTTTCTTT,CAGSKGANTEAFF
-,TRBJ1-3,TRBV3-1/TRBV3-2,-,TGTGCCAGCAGCCAAGGGGGAGCCTCTGGAAACACCATATATTTT,CASSQGGASGNTIYF
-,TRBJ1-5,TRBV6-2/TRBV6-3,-,TGTGCCAGCAGTTACCCGGGTCAGCGAGGACAGCCCCAGCATTTT,CASSYPGQRGQPQHF
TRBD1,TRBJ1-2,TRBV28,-,TGTGCCAGCAGTTTATCGGGACAGATCTATGGCTACACCTTC,CASSLSGQIYGYTF
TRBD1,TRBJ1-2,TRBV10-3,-,TGTGCCATCTCAGGACAGGGGGCACGCTACACCTTC,CAISGQGARYTF
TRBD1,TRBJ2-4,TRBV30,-,TGTGCCTGGACTCCCGGGACAGGGCTGAACATTCAGTACTTC,CAWTPGTGLNIQYF
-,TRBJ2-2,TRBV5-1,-,TGCGCCAGCAGCTTGGGGCAGATCACCGGGGAGCTGTTTTTT,CASSLGQITGELFF
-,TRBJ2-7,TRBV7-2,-,TGTGCCAGAACGTGGGGGGGGGCACGTGAGCAGTACTTC,CARTWGGAREQYF
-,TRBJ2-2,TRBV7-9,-,TGTGCCAGCAGCTTCTCTGCCGGGGAGCTGTTTTTT,CASSFSAGELFF
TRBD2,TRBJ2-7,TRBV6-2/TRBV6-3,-,TGTGCCAGCAGTTCCCTCCCTAGCGGGGGACCATCCTACGAGCAGTACTTC,CASSSLPSGGPSYEQYF
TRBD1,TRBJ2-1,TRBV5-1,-,TGCGCCAGTATCACGGGACAGGTCCCAACCTCCCCCAATGAGCAGTTCTTC,CASITGQVPTSPNEQFF
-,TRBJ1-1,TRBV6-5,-,TGTGCCAGCACCAACAGCCTGAACACTGAAGCTTTCTTT,CASTNSLNTEAFF
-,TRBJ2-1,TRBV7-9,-,TGTGCCAGCAGCTTAGAAGCGGACGCCTTCTTCAATGAGCAGTTCTTC,CASSLEADAFFNEQFF
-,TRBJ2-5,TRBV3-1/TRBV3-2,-,TGTGCCAGCAGCCAGCTCAGGGATGGAGAGACCCAGTACTTC,CASSQLRDGETQYF
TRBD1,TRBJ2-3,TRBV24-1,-,TGTGCCACCGGACAGGGGGCGGGGGATACGCAGTATTTT,CATGQGAGDTQYF
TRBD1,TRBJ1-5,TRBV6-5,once,TGTGCCAGCAGAGGGGACAGTGGCAATCAGCCCCAGCATTTT,CASRGDSGNQPQHF
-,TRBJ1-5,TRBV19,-,TGTGCCAGTAGCCCTCTCGGAGGAGCGAGGGACAATCAGCCCCAGCATTTT,CASSPLGGARDNQPQHF